A single sample is the source of the 31 T cell receptor beta chains below, sequenced in a study of OX40 agonist ivuxolimab in advanced cancers. The table came from immunoSEQ multiplex PCR; TCRdb's copy has only in-frame clones and leaves some out. The sample contains tens of thousands of clones, approximately 88% of which appear only once. The input for sequencing was CD4+ or CD8+ T cells sorted from blood, taken in a trial of the OX40 agonist ivuxolimab. These receptor sequences come from an adult with an advanced solid tumor such as melanoma, head and neck, liver or kidney cancer.

The V call is TRBV5-4, the J call TRBJ1-6; unclear D gene. This CDR3 is built from 14 residues. From germline, CDR1 is SGHNT and CDR2 YYREEE (reference sequence). V shed 0 bases and J shed 7 bases, with 8 bases lying between them. Here the CDR3 reads CASSLGGSNSPLHF. The DNA of the CDR3 is TGTGCCAGCAGCTTGGGGGGATCAAATTCACCCCTCCACTTT.

The chain couples TRBV5-1 to TRBJ2-1; perhaps TRBD2 as D (6 bases). From germline, CDR1 is SGHRS and CDR2 YFSETQ. The CDR3 is made up of 13 amino acids. V shed 5 bases and J shed 9 bases, with 15 bases lying between them. The DNA of the CDR3 is TGCGCCAGCAGGGCCCCGGGGGATCCTGAGCAGTTCTTC. Translating gives CASRAPGDPEQFF.

There are a few counts of this clone. The V and J genes are TRBV5-4 and TRBJ2-7, with a tentative D call TRBD1 (5 bases). The CDR3 consists of 13 residues. The germline gives CDR1 SGHNT, CDR2 YYREEE (reference sequence). The ends were cut back, 0 bases at V and 5 bases at J, with 9 bases in the middle. The CDR3 DNA sequence: TGTGCCAGCAGCTTGGACAGGAGTGACGAGCAGTACTTC. Translation: CASSLDRSDEQYF.

The V gene is TRBV19, the J gene TRBJ1-1; D remains ambiguous. Germline V CDR1 and CDR2: LNHDA, SQIVND (reference sequence). V lost 4 bases and J lost 3, with 12 bases in between. There are 14 residues in the CDR3. In DNA form, the CDR3 reads TGTGCCAGTAGTAATCGAGGCATGTACACTGAAGCTTTCTTT. Translation gives CASSNRGMYTEAFF.

The rearrangement uses TRBV4-1 and TRBJ2-1; TRBD1 matches at 7 bases. The CDR3 totals 14 residues. Germline V gene data show CDR1 as MGHRA and CDR2 as YSYEKL. With V trimmed by 3 bases and J by 6 bases, 5 bases remained unmatched. The CDR3 DNA reads TGCGCCAGCAGCCATAGGACAGGAATCAATGAGCAGTTCTTC. As protein: CASSHRTGINEQFF.

The CDR3 coding sequence is TGCGCCAGCGTGAGGGAAGTTAATCAGCCCCAGCATTTT. Residues: CASVREVNQPQHF. The chain links TRBV10-2 to TRBJ1-5, with D hard to call. The V gene's germline CDR1 is WSHSY and CDR2 SAAADI. Trimming removed 8 bases from V and 4 bases from J, with 12 bases in between. This CDR3 spans 13 amino acids.

This clone occurred once. The V gene is TRBV9, the J gene TRBJ2-5, with 14 bases matching TRBD2. Trimming took 3 bases from V and 6 from J; bases not matched to a gene: 4. The CDR3 is 15 residues long. From germline, CDR1 is SGDLS and CDR2 YYNGEE. The DNA for the CDR3 is TGTGCCAGCAGCGCCGGGACTAGCGGGGGCAAGACCCAGTACTTC. Encoded protein: CASSAGTSGGKTQYF.

The genes are TRBV5-4 and TRBJ1-1; the D gene is possibly TRBD1 (5 bases). The germline V gene encodes CDR1 SGHNT and CDR2 YYREEE (reference sequence). Trimming stripped 3 bases from V and 0 bases from J, with 9 bases between. This CDR3 is 14 amino acids long. The CDR3 spells CASSWDPVNTEAFF. The DNA for the CDR3 is TGTGCCAGCAGCTGGGACCCGGTGAACACTGAAGCTTTCTTT.

This clone occurred many times. The chain recombines TRBV28 with TRBJ2-7; D remains unclear. The CDR3 extends over 17 amino acids. Per the germline V gene, CDR1 is MDHEN and CDR2 is SYDVKM. V shed 6 bases and J shed 4 bases, with 25 bases lying between them. DNA of the CDR3: TGTGCCAGCAGCTCCCCCGAGAGCAGGCCATTTCCTTACGAGCAGTACTTC. It translates to CASSSPESRPFPYEQYF.

This clone has just one count. V and J are TRBV4-3 and TRBJ1-3; D gene unclear. The CDR3 is made up of 16 amino acids. Germline assignment: CDR1 LGHNA and CDR2 YSLEER. V lost 1 base, J lost 0 bases, and 10 bases lay in between. The DNA for the CDR3 is TGCGCCAGCAGCCAAGGAACCATAGGCTCTGGAAACACCATATATTTT. Translation gives CASSQGTIGSGNTIYF.

The rearrangement joins TRBV4-1 to TRBJ2-1; tentative D call: TRBD2 (6 bases). V was pared by 4 bases and J by 8 bases, with 24 bases between. CDR3 length: 17 amino acids. The germline V gene has CDR1 MGHRA and CDR2 YSYEKL. For the CDR3, the DNA is TGCGCCAGCAGCCGATTGCATTTCGGGACTCCCCTGGATGAGCAGTTCTTC. Translated, it gives CASSRLHFGTPLDEQFF.

J is TRBJ2-7 and V is TRBV5-1; D is uncertain. Germline lookup yields CDR1 SGHRS and CDR2 YFSETQ. The CDR3 length is 14 residues. V lost 1 base and J 5 bases, leaving 13 bases between the germline ends. CDR3 coding DNA: TGCGCCAGCAGCTTGTCCGAGTTTGGGAACGAGCAGTACTTC. It yields the protein CASSLSEFGNEQYF.

This chain uses TRBV28 with TRBJ2-3; D gene uncertain. Trimming cost V 3 bases and J 1 base, with 8 bases left between them. From germline, CDR1 is MDHEN and CDR2 SYDVKM. This CDR3 is built from 14 residues. The CDR3 loop is CASSLEFGTDTQYF. DNA of the CDR3: TGTGCCAGCAGTTTGGAGTTTGGCACAGATACGCAGTATTTT.

This chain uses TRBV20-1 with TRBJ1-2; possibly TRBD1 for D (5 bases). Deletions cut 4 bases from V and 10 bases from J, with 13 bases between. Germline CDR1 is DFQATT and CDR2 is SNEGSKA (reference sequence). CDR3 size: 11 residues. The CDR3 nucleotides are TGCAGTGCTATTGACAGCTCTTACTACACCTTC. As protein: CSAIDSSYYTF.

V usage is TRBV7-2 and J usage is TRBJ2-1, with 10 nucleotides matching TRBD2. The CDR3 consists of 16 residues. Trimming took 1 base from V and 8 from J; bases not matched to a gene: 8. Per the germline V gene, CDR1 is SGHTA and CDR2 is FQGNSA. The CDR3 nucleotides are TGTGCCAGCAGCTTAGAGATAGCGGGGGGCCTCGATGAGCAGTTCTTC. This gives the protein CASSLEIAGGLDEQFF.

V usage is TRBV27 and J usage is TRBJ1-1; D uncertain. Germline CDR1 reads MNHEY; CDR2 reads SMNVEV (reference sequence). CDR3 length: 11 residues. With 3 bases removed from V and 5 bases from J, the gap between germline ends came to 4 bases. CDR3 nucleotides: TGTGCCAGCAGTTTTGGGACTGAAGCTTTCTTT. Its translation is CASSFGTEAFF.

In DNA, the CDR3 is TGTGCCAGTAGTATCGCAACAGGGGATTTCTACGAGCAGTACTTC. Translating gives CASSIATGDFYEQYF. V gene TRBV19 combines with J gene TRBJ2-7, with 7 bases that match TRBD1. The CDR3 loop spans 15 amino acids. Germline V CDR1 and CDR2: LNHDA, SQIVND (reference sequence). V lost 3 bases to trimming and J lost 3 bases; unmatched junction nucleotides: 8.

The CDR3 sequence is CAIRHGNQPQHF. CDR3 in DNA: TGTGCCATACGTCATGGCAATCAGCCCCAGCATTTT. This rearrangement joins TRBV28 to TRBJ1-5; no clear D. Trimming stripped 10 bases from V and 2 bases from J, with 9 bases between. The CDR3 has 12 amino acids. The V gene's germline CDR1 is MDHEN and CDR2 SYDVKM. The full variable domain, rest sourced from reference TRBV28 and TRBJ1-5, is DVKVTQSSRYLVKRTGEKVFLECVQDMDHENMFWYRQDPGLGLRLIYFSYDVKMKEKGDIPEGYSVSREKKERFSLILESASTNQTSMYLCAIRHGNQPQHFGDGTRLSIL.

This sequence joins TRBV15 and TRBJ1-6, with D possibly being TRBD1 (5 bases). Germline loops: CDR1 LNHNV, CDR2 YYDKDF (reference sequence). The CDR3 consists of 15 residues. The V end lost 5 bases, the J end lost 1 base, and 9 bases lay between the germline ends. CDR3 DNA: TGTGCCACCAGCTACGAGGGGTCCTATAATTCACCCCTCCACTTT. Translating it yields CATSYEGSYNSPLHF.

The chain links TRBV4-1 to TRBJ2-7, with 10 nucleotides matching TRBD2. There are 16 residues in the CDR3. Losses at the gene ends were 3 bases for V and 4 bases for J; bases not matched to a gene: 9. Per the germline V gene, CDR1 is MGHRA and CDR2 is YSYEKL. CDR3 coding DNA: TGCGCCAGCAGCCACAACAGCGGGGGGGCGTTTTACGAGCAGTACTTC. Its protein is CASSHNSGGAFYEQYF.

J is TRBJ1-4 and V is TRBV19; 8 bases match TRBD1. CDR1 is LNHDA and CDR2 is SQIVND in the germline V gene (reference sequence). This CDR3 has 14 amino acids. The J segment lost 8 bases and the V segment lost 5 bases, leaving 7 bases of the junction unmatched. The DNA of the CDR3 is TGTGCCAGTAGTTGGGGGACAGGTGCCGAAAAACTGTTTTTT. This encodes CASSWGTGAEKLFF.

V gene TRBV28 combines with J gene TRBJ2-2; the D gene is possibly TRBD2 (6 bases). Germline V gene data show CDR1 as MDHEN and CDR2 as SYDVKM. The CDR3 runs 15 residues. Trimming shortened V by 5 bases and J by 6 bases, and 16 bases separated the two germline ends. Here the CDR3 DNA reads TGTGCCAGCAGTCTGACTAGGTTTGTGGCCGGGGAGCTGTTTTTT. Protein product: CASSLTRFVAGELFF. Filled out from reference TRBV28 and TRBJ2-2, the complete variable domain reads DVKVTQSSRYLVKRTGEKVFLECVQDMDHENMFWYRQDPGLGLRLIYFSYDVKMKEKGDIPEGYSVSREKKERFSLILESASTNQTSMYLCASSLTRFVAGELFFGEGSRLTVL.

This sequence joins TRBV11-1 and TRBJ1-5; weak D call: TRBD1 (5 bases). In germline, CDR1 is SGHAT, CDR2 FQDESV (reference sequence). This CDR3 region has 15 residues. V gave up 4 bases and J gave up 9 bases, with 19 bases separating them. The CDR3 bases are TGTGCCAGCAGCTCGGGGAGAGGGGAAACATCGCCCCAGCATTTT. It specifies CASSSGRGETSPQHF.

The CDR3 here is CASSHGRTDTQYF. DNA of the CDR3: TGTGCCAGCAGTCATGGTCGCACAGATACGCAGTATTTT. The chain uses TRBV27 and TRBJ2-3, with D unresolved. The CDR3 is made up of 13 amino acids. V was trimmed by 5 bases and J by 1 base, leaving 7 bases between them. Germline V gene data show CDR1 as MNHEY and CDR2 as SMNVEV (reference sequence).

The chain employs TRBV4-3 and TRBJ2-3, with 10 positions matching TRBD1. Unmatched junction bases numbered 1, after V lost 1 base and J lost 0 bases. Per germline, CDR1 LGHNA and CDR2 YSLEER. The CDR3 length is 16 residues. This CDR3 reads CASSQGGQGSTDTQYF. The CDR3 nucleotides read TGCGCCAGCAGCCAAGGGGGACAGGGGAGCACAGATACGCAGTATTTT.

This clone turned up a few times. The V gene is TRBV19, the J gene TRBJ2-1, with D tentatively TRBD2 (6 bases). Trimming shortened V by 5 bases and J by 4 bases, and 12 bases separated the two germline ends. CDR1 LNHDA and CDR2 SQIVND come from the germline V gene (reference sequence). CDR3 size: 14 residues. CDR3 loop: CASSGGGDYNEQFF. The CDR3 nucleotides read TGTGCCAGTAGTGGTGGCGGGGATTACAATGAGCAGTTCTTC. Variable domain in full (rest from reference TRBV19 and TRBJ2-1): DGGITQSPKYLFRKEGQNVTLSCEQNLNHDAMYWYRQDPGQGLRLIYYSQIVNDFQKGDIAEGYSVSREKKESFPLTVTSAQKNPTAFYLCASSGGGDYNEQFFGPGTRLTVL.

V gene TRBV28 combines with J gene TRBJ2-5; 7 bases fit TRBD2. V lost 7 bases and J lost 3; bases outside the gene matches: 5. Germline V gene data show CDR1 as MDHEN and CDR2 as SYDVKM. This CDR3 contains 13 residues. This CDR3 is CASILGGEETQYF. CDR3 in DNA: TGTGCCAGCATCCTGGGGGGGGAAGAGACCCAGTACTTC. Filled out from reference TRBV28 and TRBJ2-5, the complete variable domain reads DVKVTQSSRYLVKRTGEKVFLECVQDMDHENMFWYRQDPGLGLRLIYFSYDVKMKEKGDIPEGYSVSREKKERFSLILESASTNQTSMYLCASILGGEETQYFGPGTRLLVL.

The V and J genes are TRBV6-5 and TRBJ1-4; no clear D gene. V lost 3 bases, J lost 7 bases, and 9 bases lay in between. The CDR3 totals 13 residues. The germline V gene has CDR1 MNHEY and CDR2 SVGAGI. CDR3 nucleotide sequence: TGTGCCAGCAGTTATTGGGGTGGTGAAAAACTGTTTTTT. Translating gives CASSYWGGEKLFF.

V is TRBV5-1 and J is TRBJ2-4; 8 bases are a match to TRBD1. This CDR3 spans 15 amino acids. From germline, CDR1 is SGHRS and CDR2 YFSETQ. The V and J ends lost 0 bases and 7 bases, in that order; junction bases with no gene match: 6. The CDR3 coding sequence is TGCGCCAGCAGCTTGGGACTGGACAGGGATAACATTCAGTACTTC. This gives the protein CASSLGLDRDNIQYF.

V and J are TRBV27 and TRBJ1-2; D is unresolved. Germline V gene sequence: CDR1 MNHEY, CDR2 SMNVEV (reference sequence). Trimming removed 6 bases from V and 6 bases from J, with 14 bases in between. This CDR3 comprises 13 residues. The CDR3 DNA reads TGTGCCAGCAGCTACTCGGGGTCCCATGGCTACACCTTC. Protein: CASSYSGSHGYTF.

The rearrangement uses TRBV27 and TRBJ1-6; TRBD1 might be the D (6 bases). Germline CDR1 and CDR2: MNHEY and SMNVEV (reference sequence). CDR3 size: 14 residues. Trimming shortened V by 5 bases and J by 14 bases, and 19 bases separated the two germline ends. CDR3 sequence (DNA): TGTGCCAGCAGTCTTCTGGACAGCCCGTTCACCCTCCACTTT. Protein product: CASSLLDSPFTLHF.